The present T cell receptor beta chain was sequenced within a study of cytomegalovirus exposure and HLA in healthy donors. In the PCR, 60 Vbeta and 13 Jbeta primers were used. This table comes from immunoSEQ multiplex PCR, and its TCRdb copy is limited to in-frame clones, with some not included. In the table there are roughly 150,000 clones, roughly 80% of which are singletons. This CDR3 is built from 15 residues. CDR1 SGHVS and CDR2 FQNEAQ come from the germline V gene. V lost 1 base and J lost 3; bases outside the gene matches: 3. This rearrangement joins TRBV7-8 to TRBJ2-3; 8 bases align to TRBD1. The TCR sequence derives from a male donor in good health and CMV-seropositive. The sequenced sample consisted of PBMCs. Here the CDR3 DNA reads TGTGCCAGCAGCTTAGTTCAGGGGGCAACAGATACGCAGTATTTT. Residues: CASSLVQGATDTQYF.